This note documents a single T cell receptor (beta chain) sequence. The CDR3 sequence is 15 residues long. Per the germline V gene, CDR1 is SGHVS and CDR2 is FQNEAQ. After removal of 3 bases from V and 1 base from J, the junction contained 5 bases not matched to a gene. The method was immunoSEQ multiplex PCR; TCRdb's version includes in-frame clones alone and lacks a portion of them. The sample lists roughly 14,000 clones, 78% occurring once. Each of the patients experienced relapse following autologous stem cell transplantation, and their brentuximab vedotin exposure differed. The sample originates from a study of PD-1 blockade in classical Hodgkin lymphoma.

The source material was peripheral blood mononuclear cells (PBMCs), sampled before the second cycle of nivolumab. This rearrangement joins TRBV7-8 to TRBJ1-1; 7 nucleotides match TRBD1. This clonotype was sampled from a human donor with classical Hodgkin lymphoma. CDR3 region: CASSFSQGRNTEAFF. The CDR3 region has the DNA TGTGCCAGCAGCTTTTCACAGGGGCGGAACACTGAAGCTTTCTTT.